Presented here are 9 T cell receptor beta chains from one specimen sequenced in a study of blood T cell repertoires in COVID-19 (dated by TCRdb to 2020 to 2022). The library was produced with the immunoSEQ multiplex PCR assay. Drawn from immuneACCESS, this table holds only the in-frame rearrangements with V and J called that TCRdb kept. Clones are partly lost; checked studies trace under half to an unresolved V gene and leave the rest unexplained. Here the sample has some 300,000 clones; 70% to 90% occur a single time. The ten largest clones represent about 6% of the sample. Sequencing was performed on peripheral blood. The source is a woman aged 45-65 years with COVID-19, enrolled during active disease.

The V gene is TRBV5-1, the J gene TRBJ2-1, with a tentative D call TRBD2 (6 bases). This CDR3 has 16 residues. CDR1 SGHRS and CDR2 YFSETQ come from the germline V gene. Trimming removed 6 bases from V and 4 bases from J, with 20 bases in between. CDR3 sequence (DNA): TGCGCCAGCATGCTCCTAGGCGGGGCGGGGTACAATGAGCAGTTCTTC. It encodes CASMLLGGAGYNEQFF.

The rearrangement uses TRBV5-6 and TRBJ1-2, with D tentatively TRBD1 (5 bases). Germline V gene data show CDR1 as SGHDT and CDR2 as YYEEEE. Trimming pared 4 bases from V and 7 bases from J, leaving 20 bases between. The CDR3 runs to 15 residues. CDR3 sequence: CASSLWLPGGVGYTF. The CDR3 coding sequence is TGTGCCAGCAGCCTGTGGCTGCCCGGGGGAGTTGGCTACACCTTC. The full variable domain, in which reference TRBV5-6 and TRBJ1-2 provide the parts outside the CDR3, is DAGVTQSPTHLIKTRGQQVTLRCSPKSGHDTVSWYQQALGQGPQFIFQYYEEEERQRGNFPDRFSGHQFPNYSSELNVNALLLGDSALYLCASSLWLPGGVGYTFGSGTRLTVV.

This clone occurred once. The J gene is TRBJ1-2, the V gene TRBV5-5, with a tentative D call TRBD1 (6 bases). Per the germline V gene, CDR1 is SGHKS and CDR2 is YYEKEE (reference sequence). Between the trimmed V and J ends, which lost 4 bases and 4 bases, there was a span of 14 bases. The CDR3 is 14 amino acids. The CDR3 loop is CASSPRTASYGYTF. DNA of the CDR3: TGTGCCAGCAGCCCCCGGACAGCTAGCTATGGCTACACCTTC.

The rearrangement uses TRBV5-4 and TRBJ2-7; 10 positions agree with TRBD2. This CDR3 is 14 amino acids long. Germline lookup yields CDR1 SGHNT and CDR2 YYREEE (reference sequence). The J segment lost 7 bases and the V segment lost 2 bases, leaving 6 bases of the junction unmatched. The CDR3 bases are TGTGCCAGCAGCTTCAGTCTAGCGGGAGCGGAGCAGTACTTC. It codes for CASSFSLAGAEQYF.

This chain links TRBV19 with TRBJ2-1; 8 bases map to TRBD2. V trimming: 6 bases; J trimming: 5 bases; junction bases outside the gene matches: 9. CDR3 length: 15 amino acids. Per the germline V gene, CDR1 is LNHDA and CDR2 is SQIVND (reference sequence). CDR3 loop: CASRPSSGIDNEQFF. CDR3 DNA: TGTGCCAGTAGACCTAGTAGCGGGATAGACAATGAGCAGTTCTTC.

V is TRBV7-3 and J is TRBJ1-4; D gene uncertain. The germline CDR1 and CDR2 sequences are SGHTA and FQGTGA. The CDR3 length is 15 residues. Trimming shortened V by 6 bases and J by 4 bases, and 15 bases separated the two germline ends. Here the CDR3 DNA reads TGTGCCAGCAGTCCCGGGGAGGGCTTTAATGAAAAACTGTTTTTT. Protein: CASSPGEGFNEKLFF. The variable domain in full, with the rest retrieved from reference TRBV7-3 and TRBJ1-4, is GAGVSQTPSNKVTEKGKYVELRCDPISGHTALYWYRQSLGQGPEFLIYFQGTGAADDSGLPNDRFFAVRPEGSVSTLKIQRTERGDSAVYLCASSPGEGFNEKLFFGSGTQLSVL.

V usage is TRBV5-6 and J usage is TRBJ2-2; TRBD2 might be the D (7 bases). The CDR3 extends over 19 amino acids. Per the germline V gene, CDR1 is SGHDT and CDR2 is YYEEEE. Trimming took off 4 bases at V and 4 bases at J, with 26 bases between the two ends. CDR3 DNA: TGTGCCAGCAGCCGCACTCACGGGGGGCAATGGGCGGGCACCGGGGAGCTGTTTTTT. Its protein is CASSRTHGGQWAGTGELFF.

The CDR3 sequence: CASSITVNTEAFF. Here the CDR3 DNA reads TGTGCCAGTAGTATTACTGTGAACACTGAAGCTTTCTTT. This sequence joins TRBV19 and TRBJ1-1; D gene unclear. The V and J ends lost 3 bases and 0 bases respectively, with 5 bases between them. The CDR3 contains 13 residues. From germline, CDR1 is LNHDA and CDR2 SQIVND (reference sequence).

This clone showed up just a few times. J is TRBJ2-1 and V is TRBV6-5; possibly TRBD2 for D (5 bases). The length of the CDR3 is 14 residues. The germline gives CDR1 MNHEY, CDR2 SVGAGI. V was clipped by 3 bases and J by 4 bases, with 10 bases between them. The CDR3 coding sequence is TGTGCCAGCAGTTATCAGCGGAAGTACAATGAGCAGTTCTTC. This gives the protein CASSYQRKYNEQFF.